These T cell receptor beta chains were read from a single sample in a study of cytomegalovirus exposure and HLA in healthy donors. The table came from immunoSEQ multiplex PCR; TCRdb's copy has only in-frame clones and leaves some out. The table has under 200,000 clones, roughly nine tenths seen once. The material sequenced was PBMCs. All receptors come from a young man in good health and CMV-seropositive. Each CDR3 is given without its conserved first and last residue. The D gene is left open where the match is weak.

CDR3: ASTHGLASTDTQY; V: TRBV19; J: TRBJ2-3; D: .
CDR3: ASSKGTSGRARETQY; V: TRBV19; J: TRBJ2-5; D: TRBD2
CDR3: ASSLGTPRGNYGYT; V: TRBV5-1; J: TRBJ1-2; D: .
CDR3: ASNAGQGSNYGYT; V: TRBV6-1; J: TRBJ1-2; D: TRBD1
CDR3: ASSYVPQANYGYT; V: TRBV11-2; J: TRBJ1-2; D: .
CDR3: ASTQLAGGLNEQF; V: TRBV6-5; J: TRBJ2-1; D: TRBD2
CDR3: ATSRVSETRQF; V: TRBV15; J: TRBJ2-1; D: .
CDR3: ASNEGPSGANVLT; V: TRBV19; J: TRBJ2-6; D: .
CDR3: ASSYLAGVPDTQY; V: TRBV6-6; J: TRBJ2-3; D: TRBD2
CDR3: ASSFRQGSTYEQY; V: TRBV5-1; J: TRBJ2-7; D: .
CDR3: ASSLGVPTDSYEQY; V: TRBV5-1; J: TRBJ2-7; D: .
CDR3: ASTPGQGATANYGYT; V: TRBV5-4; J: TRBJ1-2; D: TRBD1
CDR3: ASSSGPPGDTEAF; V: TRBV11-3; J: TRBJ1-1; D: .
CDR3: ASSLRTGDVTNQPQH; V: TRBV19; J: TRBJ1-5; D: TRBD1
CDR3: ASSYLSPPDTQY; V: TRBV6-5; J: TRBJ2-3; D: .
CDR3: ASSESPGTDTQY; V: TRBV6-1; J: TRBJ2-3; D: .
CDR3: ASSVRGTEAF; V: TRBV5-1; J: TRBJ1-1; D: .
CDR3: ASSEGSKAYNEQF; V: TRBV2; J: TRBJ2-1; D: .
CDR3: ASSLGVQGQYHYEQY; V: TRBV7-8; J: TRBJ2-7; D: TRBD1
CDR3: ASSFRQGTKNTEAF; V: TRBV7-8; J: TRBJ1-1; D: .
CDR3: ASREDSSNGYT; V: TRBV2; J: TRBJ1-2; D: .
CDR3: ASSYSPGEPAGELF; V: TRBV6-5; J: TRBJ2-2; D: .
CDR3: ASSYGQTATNEKLF; V: TRBV6-5; J: TRBJ1-4; D: .
CDR3: ASRDSGRRNEQF; V: TRBV2; J: TRBJ2-1; D: TRBD2
CDR3: ASSLAGGDTGELF; V: TRBV7-6; J: TRBJ2-2; D: .
CDR3: ASSFWGTGGAGELF; V: TRBV5-1; J: TRBJ2-2; D: TRBD1
CDR3: ASSQGTGEVSYYNEQF; V: TRBV4-1; J: TRBJ2-1; D: TRBD1
CDR3: ASSFELAHEQF; V: TRBV28; J: TRBJ2-1; D: .
CDR3: ASAPSELTGELF; V: TRBV2; J: TRBJ2-2; D: .
CDR3: ASTGVQYEQY; V: TRBV28; J: TRBJ2-7; D: .
CDR3: AISSSGSLYNEQF; V: TRBV10-3; J: TRBJ2-1; D: TRBD2
CDR3: ASSPIVGGELF; V: TRBV6-1; J: TRBJ2-2; D: .
CDR3: ASSLVPRGAGELF; V: TRBV11-2; J: TRBJ2-2; D: .
CDR3: ASRAGETYNEQF; V: TRBV6-1; J: TRBJ2-1; D: .
CDR3: ASSLTGTGKNTEAF; V: TRBV7-9; J: TRBJ1-1; D: TRBD1
CDR3: ASSNPLAAPRYEQY; V: TRBV28; J: TRBJ2-7; D: TRBD2
CDR3: ASRSQDRPNTEAF; V: TRBV2; J: TRBJ1-1; D: TRBD1
CDR3: ASLGVVMSSYNEQF; V: TRBV4-1; J: TRBJ2-1; D: .
CDR3: ASSLEGTSGIPYTDTQY; V: TRBV5-1; J: TRBJ2-3; D: TRBD2
CDR3: ASSPKVASSYNEQF; V: TRBV18; J: TRBJ2-1; D: .
CDR3: ASSKEGCPTEQY; V: TRBV21-1; J: TRBJ2-7; D: .
CDR3: ASSLGRTDTQY; V: TRBV5-1; J: TRBJ2-3; D: .
CDR3: ASSAPIIGVYNEQF; V: TRBV9; J: TRBJ2-1; D: .
CDR3: AWRGLTGAVGGANVLT; V: TRBV30; J: TRBJ2-6; D: TRBD1